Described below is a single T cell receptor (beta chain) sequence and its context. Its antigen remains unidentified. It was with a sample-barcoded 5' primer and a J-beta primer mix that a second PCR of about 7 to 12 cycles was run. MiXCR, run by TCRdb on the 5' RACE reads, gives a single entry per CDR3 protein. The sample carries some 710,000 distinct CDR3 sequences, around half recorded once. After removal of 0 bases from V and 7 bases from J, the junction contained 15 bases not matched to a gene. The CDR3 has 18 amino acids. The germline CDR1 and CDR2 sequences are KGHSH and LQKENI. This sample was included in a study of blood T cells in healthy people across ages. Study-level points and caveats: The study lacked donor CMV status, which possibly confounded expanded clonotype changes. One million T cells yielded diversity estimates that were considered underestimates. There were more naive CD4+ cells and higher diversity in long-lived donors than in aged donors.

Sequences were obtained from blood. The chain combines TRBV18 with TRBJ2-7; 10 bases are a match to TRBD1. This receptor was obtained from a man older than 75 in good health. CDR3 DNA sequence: TGTGCCAGCTCACCACCCGGGACAGGGGTTTCTGCCTCCAATGAGCAGTACTTC. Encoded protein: CASSPPGTGVSASNEQYF.